Listed below are T cell receptor beta chains from one sample, sequenced in a study of T cell repertoires in cytomegalovirus infection. These receptors have no identified antigens. Via MiXCR, TCRdb re-called the reads, giving one row per CDR3 protein. The sample contains some 920,000 distinct CDR3 sequences, roughly a third of which appear only once. Sequences were derived from cultured CD8+ T cells from PBMCs, sampled from culture after CMV antigen stimulation. The receptors originated from a human donor in good health (CMV status not recorded). Some clones in this sample may be carry-over from other donors' samples. Each CDR3 is given with its conserved first and last residue. D genes are given only for firm matches. The size of a clone is reported for some rows only, either as once, few or many, or as a class for expanded clones.

>-|-|TRBJ1-5|16|TRBV4-1
TGCGCCAGCAGCCAAGAGCCTTACCGGGGCAATCAGCCCCAGCATTTT
CASSQEPYRGNQPQHF
>-|-|TRBJ2-3|17|TRBV10-3
TGTGCCATCAGTGGGACGACTAAAGCACAACTCACAGATACGCAGTATTTT
CAISGTTKAQLTDTQYF
>-|-|TRBJ1-1|14|TRBV12-5
TGTGCTAGTGGGTGGGACGTCGGGGGCACTGAAGCTTTCTTT
CASGWDVGGTEAFF
>many|TRBD2|TRBJ2-2|18|TRBV7-9
TGTGCCAGCACCATTAGGGCAGCGGGGGGGATGAACACCGGGGAGCTGTTTTTT
CASTIRAAGGMNTGELFF
>many|TRBD1|TRBJ1-3|20|TRBV18
TGTGCCAGCTCACCTTACTACTCCGGGACAGGGGATATCTCTGGAAACACCATATATTTT
CASSPYYSGTGDISGNTIYF
>-|-|TRBJ2-2|17|TRBV28
TGTGCCAGCAAACCACGGTGGACGATCCCGAACACCGGGGAGCTGTTTTTT
CASKPRWTIPNTGELFF
>-|TRBD1|TRBJ1-2|15|TRBV19
TGTGCCAGTAGTATAGCCACCGGGACAGTAGGTGGCTACACCTTC
CASSIATGTVGGYTF
>many|-|TRBJ2-1|14|TRBV7-2
TGTGCCAGCAGGTTGGCGGGGGCTTACAATGAGCAGTTCTTC
CASRLAGAYNEQFF
>few|TRBD2|TRBJ2-5|16|TRBV27
TGTGCCAGCAGTCCTCTAGCGGGGGGCCCCATCGGGTCCCAGTACTTC
CASSPLAGGPIGSQYF
>-|-|TRBJ1-2|13|TRBV6-5
TGTGCCAGCAGTACCGCTCCTCTTGGGGGCTACACCTTC
CASSTAPLGGYTF
>-|-|TRBJ1-2|11|TRBV28
TGTGCCAGCAGTCACCTCCAGGGCTACACCTTC
CASSHLQGYTF
>-|-|TRBJ2-7|16|TRBV4-1
TGCGCCAGCAGCCAAGATCTTCCAGGGACCTCCTACGAGCAGTACTTC
CASSQDLPGTSYEQYF
>-|TRBD2|TRBJ2-3|15|TRBV6-1
TGTGCCAGCAGCGAAGGGACTAGCGGGTTCCCAACGCAGTATTTT
CASSEGTSGFPTQYF
>-|-|TRBJ1-2|15|TRBV7-8
TGTGCCAGCAGCCTCCCCAAAGGGCTGGCGTCGGGCTACACCTTC
CASSLPKGLASGYTF
>-|-|TRBJ2-5|13|TRBV2
TGTGCCAGCAGTGAACTGGGCCAAGAGACCCAGTACTTC
CASSELGQETQYF
>-|-|TRBJ2-2|15|TRBV6-5
TGTGCCAGCAGTTATAACTCTCGGTGGACCGGGGAGCTGTTTTTT
CASSYNSRWTGELFF
>-|-|TRBJ1-1|15|TRBV4-1
TGCGCCAGCAGCCCCTATGGAACGGGACACCTTGAAGCTTTCTTT
CASSPYGTGHLEAFF
>many|TRBD1|TRBJ2-7|16|TRBV7-2
TGTGCCAGCAGCCTCCCAGTGACAGGGGTAGAGGACGAGCAGTACTTC
CASSLPVTGVEDEQYF
>-|TRBD1|TRBJ2-1|16|TRBV10-3
TGTGCCATCAGTGAGTCGGGACAGGGGGCAAGCAATGAGCAGTTCTTC
CAISESGQGASNEQFF
>-|-|TRBJ1-2|13|TRBV10-3
TGTGCCATCAAAAGGGACGAACCGGACGGCTACACCTTC
CAIKRDEPDGYTF
>few|-|TRBJ1-5|18|TRBV12-3/TRBV12-4
TGTGCCAGCAGTTTAGATTGGGGGGAAGACTATAGCAATCAGCCCCAGCATTTT
CASSLDWGEDYSNQPQHF
>few|TRBD1|TRBJ2-5|17|TRBV12-3/TRBV12-4
TGTGCCAGCAGTTTGTCACAGGGGGCGCGGGACCAAGAGACCCAGTACTTC
CASSLSQGARDQETQYF
>-|-|TRBJ2-3|17|TRBV4-1
TGCGCCAGCAGCCAAGTACACCCAGGGCCTAGCACAGATACGCAGTATTTT
CASSQVHPGPSTDTQYF
>-|TRBD1|TRBJ2-5|15|TRBV7-4
TGTGCCAGCAGCTCGACTTGGACAGGGGGAGAGACCCAGTACTTC
CASSSTWTGGETQYF
>few|TRBD1|TRBJ2-3|14|TRBV7-2
TGTGCCAGCAGCTACAGGGGGCCTGCAGATACGCAGTATTTT
CASSYRGPADTQYF
>-|TRBD2|TRBJ2-3|15|TRBV15
TGTGCCACCAGTGTGACTAGCGGGGTAACAGATACGCAGTATTTT
CATSVTSGVTDTQYF
>few|TRBD1|TRBJ1-5|18|TRBV19
TGTGCCAGTAGCACCTATATCGGGACAGACTTCCTAGGTCAGCCCCAGCATTTT
CASSTYIGTDFLGQPQHF
>-|TRBD2|TRBJ2-2|17|TRBV28
TGTGCCAGCAGTTTAATAGCGGGGGGCCCGAACACCGGGGAGCTGTTTTTT
CASSLIAGGPNTGELFF
>-|TRBD1|TRBJ1-2|16|TRBV9
TGTGCCAGCAGCGTAAAGCCGACAGGGGTCGGCTATGGCTACACCTTC
CASSVKPTGVGYGYTF
>many|-|TRBJ1-1|15|TRBV4-3
TGCGCCAGCAGCCAATCGACAGGTTTGAACACTGAAGCTTTCTTT
CASSQSTGLNTEAFF
>few|TRBD2|TRBJ2-3|20|TRBV10-3
TGTGCCATCAGTGAGTCTTTGGGCCTAGCGGGGGGCGAGAGCACAGATACGCAGTATTTT
CAISESLGLAGGESTDTQYF
>-|TRBD1|TRBJ1-2|17|TRBV5-3
TGTGCCAGCAGCTTGGAACAGGGGGCAGTGGGTATTCGTGGCTACACCTTC
CASSLEQGAVGIRGYTF